This T cell receptor beta chain was recorded in a study of blood T cell repertoires in COVID-19. Whole-study context: The analysed material was cDNA or gDNA that came from T cells, B-cell-depleted T cells, or PBMCs.

This clone has only one observation. Profiled with immunoSEQ multiplex PCR; TCRdb holds only in-frame clones, not every one. Counted here are 95,000 to 150,000 clones, 85% to 90% occurring once; the ten biggest clones make up approximately 1.5%. The CDR3 loop spans 12 amino acids. Per germline, CDR1 SGHAT and CDR2 FQDESV (reference sequence). V was clipped by 7 bases and J by 1 base, with 6 bases between them. Material: peripheral blood. The sequence came from a human donor in a cohort sampled during active COVID-19. J is TRBJ2-3 and V is TRBV11-1; D ambiguous. CDR3 in DNA: TGTGCCAGCATCGGAGGCACAGATACGCAGTATTTT. Its translation: CASIGGTDTQYF.